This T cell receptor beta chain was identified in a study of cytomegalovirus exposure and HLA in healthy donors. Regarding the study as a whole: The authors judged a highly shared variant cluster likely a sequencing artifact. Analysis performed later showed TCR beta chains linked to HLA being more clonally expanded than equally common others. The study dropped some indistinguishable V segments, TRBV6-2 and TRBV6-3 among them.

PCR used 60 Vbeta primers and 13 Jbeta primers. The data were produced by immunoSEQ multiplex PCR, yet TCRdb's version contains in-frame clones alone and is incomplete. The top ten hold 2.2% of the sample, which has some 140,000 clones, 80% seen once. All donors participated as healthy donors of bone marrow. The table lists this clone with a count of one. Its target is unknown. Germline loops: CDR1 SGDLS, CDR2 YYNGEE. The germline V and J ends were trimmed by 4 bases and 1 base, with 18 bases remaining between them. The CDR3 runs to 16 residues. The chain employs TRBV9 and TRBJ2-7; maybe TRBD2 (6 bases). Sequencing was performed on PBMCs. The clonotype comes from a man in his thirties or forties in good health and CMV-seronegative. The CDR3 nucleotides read TGTGCCAGCAGCCCTCGTCCGGGACTCGAATCCTACGAGCAGTACTTC. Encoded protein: CASSPRPGLESYEQYF.